Below, 6 T cell receptor beta chains from the same sample are listed, as sequenced in a study of T cell responses to AZD1222 COVID-19 vaccine. The assay was immunoSEQ multiplex PCR, and TCRdb's table has in-frame clones only and misses some. The table includes 80,000 to 100,000 clones, roughly 87% detected once. The sample in question was peripheral blood, obtained on day 0 of AZD1222 vaccination. The origin of the receptors is an adult in good health.

CDR3 in amino acids: CASSPFESGGIQYF. CDR3 in DNA: TGTGCCAGCTCACCATTCGAGTCGGGAGGCATTCAGTACTTC. V usage is TRBV18 and J usage is TRBJ2-4; TRBD2 matches 7 bases. Germline lookup yields CDR1 KGHSH and CDR2 LQKENI. Trimming cost V 2 bases and J 9 bases; bases outside gene matches: 7. The CDR3 is 14 residues long.

This clone has a handful of counts. The CDR3 DNA sequence: TGTGCCAGCAGCGTAAGTGCAGATACGCAGTATTTT. Translating it yields CASSVSADTQYF. The chain joins TRBV9 to TRBJ2-3, with unresolved D. The CDR3 extends over 12 amino acids. Trimming stripped 1 base from V and 4 bases from J, with 4 bases between. Per germline, CDR1 SGDLS and CDR2 YYNGEE.

V gene TRBV7-3 combines with J gene TRBJ1-5, with D perhaps matching TRBD1 (5 bases). This CDR3 has 14 residues. Trimming removed 6 bases from V and 2 bases from J, with 11 bases in between. Per the germline V gene, CDR1 is SGHTA and CDR2 is FQGTGA. CDR3 nucleotides: TGTGCCAGCAGGGAGGGGATAGGCAATCAGCCCCAGCATTTT. Residues: CASREGIGNQPQHF.

CDR3 sequence reads: CASSTGDQPQHF. Written as DNA, the CDR3 is TGTGCCAGCAGTACAGGGGATCAGCCCCAGCATTTT. The genes are TRBV6-2 or TRBV6-3 and TRBJ1-5; TRBD1 agrees at 7 bases. The germline V gene encodes CDR1 MNHEY and CDR2 SVGEGT. The CDR3 sequence is 12 residues long. V dropped 5 bases and J dropped 5; count of bases not matched to a gene: 0.

The rearrangement uses TRBV28 and TRBJ2-2, with TRBD1 matching 9 bases. Germline trimming cut 5 bases from V and 2 bases from J; bases unmatched to any gene: 6. The CDR3 runs 16 residues. CDR1 is MDHEN, CDR2 SYDVKM, per germline. CDR3 sequence: CASSDPGQGNTGELFF. The CDR3 DNA is TGTGCCAGCAGTGACCCGGGACAGGGAAACACCGGGGAGCTGTTTTTT.

The J gene is TRBJ1-5, the V gene TRBV19; no firm D call. Trimming stripped 1 base from V and 3 bases from J, with 16 bases between. Germline loops: CDR1 LNHDA, CDR2 SQIVND (reference sequence). The CDR3 covers 17 residues. The CDR3 nucleotides read TGTGCCAGTAGTATAGCCGGGTGGAGACCTGACAATCAGCCCCAGCATTTT. It yields the protein CASSIAGWRPDNQPQHF.